These T cell receptor beta chains were read from a single sample in a study of cytomegalovirus exposure and HLA in healthy donors. Clones were read by immunoSEQ multiplex PCR, and TCRdb kept only the in-frame ones, dropping some. This sample yields 150,000 to 200,000 clones, of which around 82% are seen a single time; 13% belongs to the top ten. The sequencing input was PBMCs. Every receptor here comes from a woman in her forties or fifties in good health and CMV-seropositive. CDR3s include the opening cysteine and the closing phenylalanine or tryptophan. Each record gives: V gene, D gene, clone size, J gene, CDR3 DNA, CDR3 protein. D genes are given only for firm matches. The size field is filled for only some rows; it gives once, few, many or a size class.

>TRBV30|TRBD2|once|TRBJ2-1
TGTGCCTGGAAGGGCGGGGGTTTCTACAATGAGCAGTTCTTC
CAWKGGGFYNEQFF
>TRBV6-5|-|-|TRBJ2-1
TGTGCCAGCAGTCTTCTAGCGAGTCATGAGCAGTTCTTC
CASSLLASHEQFF
>TRBV20-1|-|few|TRBJ2-1
TGCAGTGCTAGTTCCAACAATGAGCAGTTCTTC
CSASSNNEQFF
>TRBV30|-|-|TRBJ2-5
TGTGCCTGGAGTAGGAGCTCCCAAGAGACCCAGTACTTC
CAWSRSSQETQYF
>TRBV6-5|TRBD1|-|TRBJ1-5
TGTGCCAGCAGTCCGGGACAGTTCAATCAGCCCCAGCATTTT
CASSPGQFNQPQHF
>TRBV6-5|-|-|TRBJ1-2
TGTGCCAGTCATGGAGCCTATGGCTACACCTTC
CASHGAYGYTF
>TRBV5-1|TRBD1|-|TRBJ2-2
TGCGCCAGCAGCAGTAGGACAGGGAACACCGGGGAGCTGTTTTTT
CASSSRTGNTGELFF
>TRBV5-1|TRBD1|-|TRBJ2-5
TGCGCCAGCAGACAGGGGGTACAAGAGACCCAGTACTTC
CASRQGVQETQYF
>TRBV13|-|-|TRBJ2-5
TGTGCCAGCAGCCCTCAGGGACTGCAAGAGACCCAGTACTTC
CASSPQGLQETQYF
>TRBV5-1|-|-|TRBJ2-3
TGCGCCAGCAGCTTCAATGTCGGAGGGTTCACAGATACGCAGTATTTT
CASSFNVGGFTDTQYF
>TRBV6-1|TRBD2|once|TRBJ2-3
TGTGCCAGCATTCTAGCGGGGGGGCCCACAGATACGCAGTATTTT
CASILAGGPTDTQYF
>TRBV2|-|few|TRBJ1-1
TGTGCCAGCAGTCCATATAGAGACACTGAAGCTTTCTTT
CASSPYRDTEAFF
>TRBV5-4|TRBD2|once|TRBJ2-3
TGTGCTATGGGGGGTAGCGGGGGACTTAGCACAGATACGCAGTATTTT
CAMGGSGGLSTDTQYF
>TRBV6-6|TRBD1|-|TRBJ1-3
TGTGCCAGCAGTCGAGGACAGGGTGGGGACGGAAACACCATATATTTT
CASSRGQGGDGNTIYF
>TRBV19|-|few|TRBJ2-5
TGTGCCAGTAGTAGACAGCCATCGAGGGAGACCCAGTACTTC
CASSRQPSRETQYF
>TRBV6-1|TRBD1|-|TRBJ1-6
TGTGCCAGCAGTGGATCGGGACAGGGAAATTCACCCCTCCACTTT
CASSGSGQGNSPLHF
>TRBV7-9|-|once|TRBJ2-1
TGTGCCAGCAGCTCCATCGGGGGGCGTCGAGACAATGAGCAGTTCTTC
CASSSIGGRRDNEQFF
>TRBV19|-|few|TRBJ2-3
TGTGCCAGTAGCCAGACAGCGATCACAGATACGCAGTATTTT
CASSQTAITDTQYF
>TRBV6-6|TRBD1|few|TRBJ1-3
TGTGCCAGCAGTCGGGGGACAGTCGGAACCATATATTTT
CASSRGTVGTIYF
>TRBV7-9|TRBD2|-|TRBJ2-7
TGTGCCAGCAGCTTACAGCGGGGGGGCGCGAACTACGAGCAGTACTTC
CASSLQRGGANYEQYF
>TRBV30|TRBD1|few|TRBJ1-2
TGTGCCGGGACAGTTTCCAACTATGGCTACACCTTC
CAGTVSNYGYTF
>TRBV6-6|-|-|TRBJ1-4
TGTGCCAGCAGTTACTCTCACAGTCTTAATGAAAAACTGTTTTTT
CASSYSHSLNEKLFF
>TRBV5-4|-|-|TRBJ2-5
TGTGCCAGCAGTAATCAGGGGAGAGCGGGGGAGACCCAGTACTTC
CASSNQGRAGETQYF
>TRBV9|TRBD1|-|TRBJ1-1
TGTGCCAGCAGCCCCCGGACAGGGGGCCTGAACACTGAAGCTTTCTTT
CASSPRTGGLNTEAFF
>TRBV27|TRBD1|-|TRBJ2-3
TGTGCCAGCAGTGGATGGGACAGGGGGCGAACAGATACGCAGTATTTT
CASSGWDRGRTDTQYF
>TRBV5-6|-|-|TRBJ1-5
TGTGCCAGCAGCTTGAAGGAGGGCTTGGGCAATCAGCCCCAGCATTTT
CASSLKEGLGNQPQHF
>TRBV9|-|-|TRBJ2-1
TGTGCCAGCAGCCTTCGCCGGGACAATGAGCAGTTCTTC
CASSLRRDNEQFF
>TRBV19|-|-|TRBJ1-6
TGTGCCAGTAGCCCTCGGACAGCCCCGAGCTCCTATAATTCACCCCTCCACTTT
CASSPRTAPSSYNSPLHF
>TRBV5-1|TRBD2|-|TRBJ2-3
TGCGCCAGCAGCCCGGAGGGGACTAGTCCCGATACGCAGTATTTT
CASSPEGTSPDTQYF
>TRBV7-7|-|-|TRBJ1-5
TGTGCCAGCAGCTTACAATTTGGGCAGGGTAGGGGCAATCAGCCCCAGCATTTT
CASSLQFGQGRGNQPQHF
>TRBV5-5|TRBD1|-|TRBJ2-5
TGTGCCAGCAGCTCCCGGGACAGGGTTCCAGAGACCCAGTACTTC
CASSSRDRVPETQYF
>TRBV5-5|TRBD1|-|TRBJ1-5
TGTGCCAGCAGCGCGGGACAGGGGTATCAGCCCCAGCATTTT
CASSAGQGYQPQHF
>TRBV11-2|-|-|TRBJ1-5
TGTGCCAGCAGCCCGGACAGCAGCAATCAGCCCCAGCATTTT
CASSPDSSNQPQHF
>TRBV2|-|-|TRBJ2-7
TGTGCCAGCAGGGTGGGACAATTTGGCGAGCAGTACTTC
CASRVGQFGEQYF
>TRBV5-6|TRBD1|-|TRBJ1-5
TGTGCCAGCAGCGCCTACAGGGGAAGCAATCAGCCCCAGCATTTT
CASSAYRGSNQPQHF
>TRBV2|-|-|TRBJ1-1
TGTGCCAGCAGTAGGACAGCTATAACTGAAGCTTTCTTT
CASSRTAITEAFF
>TRBV6-5|-|-|TRBJ2-7
TGTGCCAGCGGCCGGGACTTCCTCACCGAGCAGTACTTC
CASGRDFLTEQYF
>TRBV12-5|-|-|TRBJ1-1
TGTGCTAGTGGTCTCTCCGTAAAAATGAACACTGAAGCTTTCTTT
CASGLSVKMNTEAFF
>TRBV19|-|-|TRBJ2-5
TGTGCCAGTAGTAATATCCAGGGATGGCAAGAGACCCAGTACTTC
CASSNIQGWQETQYF
>TRBV9|-|-|TRBJ1-6
TGTGCCAGCAGCGTAACAGCCAGCTCCTATAATTCACCCCTCCACTTT
CASSVTASSYNSPLHF
>TRBV5-1|-|-|TRBJ2-3
TGCGCCAGCAGCTTGGGGGGGCCCACAGATACGCAGTATTTT
CASSLGGPTDTQYF
>TRBV6-5|TRBD1|few|TRBJ2-7
TGTGCCAGCAGTGAGACAGGGTACGAGCAGTACTTC
CASSETGYEQYF
>TRBV7-3|-|-|TRBJ1-2
TGTGCCAGCAGCCCAGGGCCAGACTATGGCTACACCTTC
CASSPGPDYGYTF
>TRBV10-3|-|once|TRBJ2-5
TGTGCCTCCAGGGGCTCAGAGGGGGAGACCCAGTACTTC
CASRGSEGETQYF
>TRBV28|TRBD1|-|TRBJ1-3
TGTGCCAGCTGGGGACAGGGGAATAGAGCTGGAAACACCATATATTTT
CASWGQGNRAGNTIYF
>TRBV14|-|-|TRBJ1-2
TGTGCCAGCAGTCAAGATTGGGGAGGGATCTATGGCTACACCTTC
CASSQDWGGIYGYTF
>TRBV5-1|-|-|TRBJ1-3
TGCGCCAGCAGCTTGGACGGGGGGACTGGAAACACCATATATTTT
CASSLDGGTGNTIYF
>TRBV28|TRBD1|-|TRBJ1-1
TGTGCCAGCAGCCCGACAGGGCAAAACACTGAAGCTTTCTTT
CASSPTGQNTEAFF
>TRBV6-1|TRBD1|-|TRBJ1-2
TGTGCCAGCAGTGGGGACAGGGGGCAGCCTGATCTTAGAAGCTACACCTTC
CASSGDRGQPDLRSYTF
>TRBV10-3|TRBD1|-|TRBJ2-2
TGTGCCATCAGCGCCGGGACAGACACCGGGGAGCTGTTTTTT
CAISAGTDTGELFF
>TRBV19|TRBD1|-|TRBJ2-5
TGTGCCAGTAGTCTCCCGGGACAGGGTTCCCAAGAGACCCAGTACTTC
CASSLPGQGSQETQYF
>TRBV5-4|TRBD1|-|TRBJ2-2
TGTGCCAGCAGCTCCTGGACAGGGGGGAACACCGGGGAGCTGTTTTTT
CASSSWTGGNTGELFF
>TRBV7-8|-|-|TRBJ2-3
TGTGCCAGCAGCCGAACCGCCCTCAGAACAGATACGCAGTATTTT
CASSRTALRTDTQYF
>TRBV5-4|-|-|TRBJ2-1
TGTGCCAGCAGCCCTTACACCTACAATGAGCAGTTCTTC
CASSPYTYNEQFF
>TRBV18|TRBD1|-|TRBJ1-5
TGTGCCAGCTCACGACAGGGGCGAGATCAGCCCCAGCATTTT
CASSRQGRDQPQHF
>TRBV5-4|-|few|TRBJ2-1
TGTGCCAGCAGCTTTCGGGGATACAGCCACAATGAGCAGTTCTTC
CASSFRGYSHNEQFF
>TRBV6-1|TRBD2|-|TRBJ2-5
TGTGCCAGCATCAGACTAGCGGGGGGGCGAGAGACCCAGTACTTC
CASIRLAGGRETQYF
>TRBV5-6|-|-|TRBJ2-3
TGTGCCAGCAGCCCACCGGGGAATACGCAGTATTTT
CASSPPGNTQYF
>TRBV5-1|-|-|TRBJ1-2
TGCGCCAGCAGCCCCGGGAGCCATTCCTATGGCTACACCTTC
CASSPGSHSYGYTF